The clone carrying this T cell receptor (beta chain) has a handful of counts. V trimming: 2 bases; J trimming: 5 bases; junction bases outside the gene matches: 4. Per the germline V gene, CDR1 is WNHNN and CDR2 is SYGVQD (reference sequence). The CDR3 loop spans 14 amino acids. The source of the sample is a study of blood T cell repertoires in COVID-19. Study-level background: Collection of acute and convalescent COVID-19 samples took place in the United States, Italy and Spain. T cells, B-cell-depleted T cells, or PBMCs provided the cDNA or gDNA that served as material.

As handled by the study authors: The authors estimated nucleated cell counts from reference gene primer amplification. Produced via immunoSEQ multiplex PCR; TCRdb's table is partial and in-frame only. V and J calls and clone size are copied from that table; D and trimming were computed from the DNA. The table has approximately 240,000 clones, approximately 80% seen once; the top ten hold about 5.3%. This chain connects TRBV10-1 to TRBJ2-7; 9 bases agree with TRBD1. The sequence came from a woman aged 80 or older with active or convalescent COVID-19. Sequences were obtained from peripheral blood. CDR3: CASSEGQGFHEQYF. The CDR3 nucleotides are TGCGCCAGCAGTGAGGGACAGGGGTTCCACGAGCAGTACTTC.